This T cell receptor (beta chain) was observed in a study of blood T cell repertoires in COVID-19. CDR3 length: 14 amino acids. Per the germline V gene, CDR1 is SGHTA and CDR2 is FQGTGA. J lost 7 bases, V lost 4 bases, and 5 bases had no gene match. This clone was seen a few times. Repertoires were generated with immunoSEQ multiplex PCR, while TCRdb's copy carries only in-frame clones and drops some. Altogether under 70,000 clones are present, around 90% being singletons, with the ten largest covering 7.3%. Sequenced material: peripheral blood. The sequence derives from a woman aged 55-75 years with active or convalescent COVID-19. The V call is TRBV7-3, the J call TRBJ1-3, with 9 bases matching TRBD1. The CDR3 reads CASSSDRGSNTIYF. The CDR3 DNA sequence: TGTGCCAGCAGCTCGGACAGGGGAAGCAACACCATATATTTT.